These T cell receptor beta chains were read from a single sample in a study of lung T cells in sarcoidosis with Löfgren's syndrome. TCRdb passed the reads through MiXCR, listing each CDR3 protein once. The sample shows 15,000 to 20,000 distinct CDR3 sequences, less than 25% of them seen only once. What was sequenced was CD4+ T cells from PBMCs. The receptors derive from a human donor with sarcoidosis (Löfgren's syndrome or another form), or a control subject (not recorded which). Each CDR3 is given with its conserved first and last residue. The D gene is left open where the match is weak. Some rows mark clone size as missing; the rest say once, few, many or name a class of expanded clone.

CDR3 DNA: TGTGCCAGCAGACTAACGGGGTTGAACACTGAAGCTCTCTTT
CDR3 protein: CASRLTGLNTEALF
clone size: NA
V gene: TRBV6-1
J gene: TRBJ1-1
D gene: NA

CDR3 DNA: TGTGCCTGGAGTCACTGGGTTAGCACAGATACGCAGTATTTT
CDR3 protein: CAWSHWVSTDTQYF
clone size: NA
V gene: TRBV30
J gene: TRBJ2-3
D gene: NA

CDR3 DNA: TGTGCCAGCAGCTACCGTCCGACTGAAGCTTTCTTT
CDR3 protein: CASSYRPTEAFF
clone size: many
V gene: TRBV12-3/TRBV12-4
J gene: TRBJ1-1
D gene: NA

CDR3 DNA: TGCAGTGCCCTGGACAGAGAAGAGACCCAGTACTTC
CDR3 protein: CSALDREETQYF
clone size: medium-sized
V gene: TRBV20-1
J gene: TRBJ2-5
D gene: NA

CDR3 DNA: TGTGCCAGCAGTTTCATGGGGGGCCGGGGAAACACCATATATTTT
CDR3 protein: CASSFMGGRGNTIYF
clone size: many
V gene: TRBV28
J gene: TRBJ1-3
D gene: NA

CDR3 DNA: TGTGCCAGTAGTCCCGGGACGCTAATCACCCTCCACTTT
CDR3 protein: CASSPGTLITLHF
clone size: NA
V gene: TRBV19
J gene: TRBJ1-6
D gene: NA

CDR3 DNA: TGTGCCAGCAGTTCCAACGTCCTCACTGAAGCTTTCTTT
CDR3 protein: CASSSNVLTEAFF
clone size: medium-sized
V gene: TRBV27
J gene: TRBJ1-1
D gene: NA

CDR3 DNA: TGCAGTGCTAGTTCGAGCGGCCCATCCACAGATACGCAGTATTTT
CDR3 protein: CSASSSGPSTDTQYF
clone size: many
V gene: TRBV20-1
J gene: TRBJ2-3
D gene: NA

CDR3 DNA: TGTGCCAGCAGGATGAGGGGCGTCGGTACCGGGGAGCTGTTTTTT
CDR3 protein: CASRMRGVGTGELFF
clone size: medium-sized
V gene: TRBV27
J gene: TRBJ2-2
D gene: NA

CDR3 DNA: TGTGCCAGTAGTACTTTGAGCAGGGACAATCAGCCCCAGCATTTT
CDR3 protein: CASSTLSRDNQPQHF
clone size: many
V gene: TRBV19
J gene: TRBJ1-5
D gene: NA

CDR3 DNA: TGTGCCAGTAGTATCCAGAAGAACACCGGGGAGCTGTTTTTT
CDR3 protein: CASSIQKNTGELFF
clone size: NA
V gene: TRBV19
J gene: TRBJ2-2
D gene: NA

CDR3 DNA: TGTGCCAGCAGCCCGAACAGGCACACTGAAGCTTTCTTT
CDR3 protein: CASSPNRHTEAFF
clone size: many
V gene: TRBV12-3/TRBV12-4
J gene: TRBJ1-1
D gene: NA

CDR3 DNA: TGCAGTTGCAGCCCCGACAGGGGAGGCAATCAGCCCCAGCATTTT
CDR3 protein: CSCSPDRGGNQPQHF
clone size: many
V gene: TRBV20-1
J gene: TRBJ1-5
D gene: TRBD1

CDR3 DNA: TGCAGTGCTAGAATGGTAGCGGTTAACAATGAGCAGTTCTTC
CDR3 protein: CSARMVAVNNEQFF
clone size: many
V gene: TRBV20-1
J gene: TRBJ2-1
D gene: NA

CDR3 DNA: TGCAGCGTTGTGGTAGGCGGGGGAGATACGCAGTATTTT
CDR3 protein: CSVVVGGGDTQYF
clone size: many
V gene: TRBV29-1
J gene: TRBJ2-3
D gene: TRBD2

CDR3 DNA: TGTGCCAGCTCAACAGGGACGGAGACCCAGTACTTC
CDR3 protein: CASSTGTETQYF
clone size: many
V gene: TRBV12-3/TRBV12-4
J gene: TRBJ2-5
D gene: NA

CDR3 DNA: TGTGCCAGCAGCTTAAAGGTCTACACGTACCAAGAGACCCAGTACTTC
CDR3 protein: CASSLKVYTYQETQYF
clone size: many
V gene: TRBV7-8
J gene: TRBJ2-5
D gene: NA

CDR3 DNA: TGTGCCAGCAGTTTAAACTCCCCGGGGAACACAGATACGCAGTATTTT
CDR3 protein: CASSLNSPGNTDTQYF
clone size: many
V gene: TRBV28
J gene: TRBJ2-3
D gene: NA

CDR3 DNA: TGTGCCAGCAGTCGACAGTTAGTCTACGAGCAGTACTTC
CDR3 protein: CASSRQLVYEQYF
clone size: many
V gene: TRBV28
J gene: TRBJ2-7
D gene: NA

CDR3 DNA: TGTGCCAGCAGTAGAGGACTAGCGGTCAGCTCCTACAATGAGCAGTTCTTC
CDR3 protein: CASSRGLAVSSYNEQFF
clone size: many
V gene: TRBV12-3/TRBV12-4
J gene: TRBJ2-1
D gene: TRBD2

CDR3 DNA: TGTGCCTGGAGTGTACTGGAAGGAAACACTGAAGCTTTCTTT
CDR3 protein: CAWSVLEGNTEAFF
clone size: NA
V gene: TRBV30
J gene: TRBJ1-1
D gene: NA

CDR3 DNA: TGTGCCAGCAGCACCGGTGCTAGCGTGTACAATGAGCAGTTCTTC
CDR3 protein: CASSTGASVYNEQFF
clone size: many
V gene: TRBV7-6
J gene: TRBJ2-1
D gene: NA

CDR3 DNA: TGTGCCAGCAGTTTAGTTATTGGGACAGGGTGGGGATTAAACACTGAAGCTTTCTTT
CDR3 protein: CASSLVIGTGWGLNTEAFF
clone size: many
V gene: TRBV12-3/TRBV12-4
J gene: TRBJ1-1
D gene: TRBD1

CDR3 DNA: TGTGCCAGCAGCCCCAACGGGTTTGGGGCCAACGTCCTGACTTTC
CDR3 protein: CASSPNGFGANVLTF
clone size: medium-sized
V gene: TRBV2
J gene: TRBJ2-6
D gene: NA

CDR3 DNA: TGCAGTGCTAGAGCCCCATGGGACTCCTACAATGAGCAGTTCTTC
CDR3 protein: CSARAPWDSYNEQFF
clone size: many
V gene: TRBV20-1
J gene: TRBJ2-1
D gene: NA

CDR3 DNA: TGTGCCTGGAATAGCGGGAGGGGAGAAGATACGCAGTATTTT
CDR3 protein: CAWNSGRGEDTQYF
clone size: many
V gene: TRBV30
J gene: TRBJ2-3
D gene: TRBD2

CDR3 DNA: TGTGCCAGCAGTTACATTCCAGGGACGACAGATACGCAGTATTTT
CDR3 protein: CASSYIPGTTDTQYF
clone size: medium-sized
V gene: TRBV6-2/TRBV6-3
J gene: TRBJ2-3
D gene: NA

CDR3 DNA: TGTGCCAGTTGGGACAGATCTTCTTCTAACTATGGCTACACCTTC
CDR3 protein: CASWDRSSSNYGYTF
clone size: few
V gene: TRBV19
J gene: TRBJ1-2
D gene: TRBD1

CDR3 DNA: TGTGCCAGCAGCGGCGGAGTCCTCCAAGAGACCCAGTACTTC
CDR3 protein: CASSGGVLQETQYF
clone size: NA
V gene: TRBV12-3/TRBV12-4
J gene: TRBJ2-5
D gene: NA

CDR3 DNA: TGTGCCTGGGGGACCCAGGGATCCTACGAGCAGTACTTC
CDR3 protein: CAWGTQGSYEQYF
clone size: many
V gene: TRBV30
J gene: TRBJ2-7
D gene: NA

CDR3 DNA: TGTGCCAGCCTTGGAAGGACAGGGGGCCATAATTCACCCCTCCACTTT
CDR3 protein: CASLGRTGGHNSPLHF
clone size: medium-sized
V gene: TRBV25-1
J gene: TRBJ1-6
D gene: TRBD1

CDR3 DNA: TGTGCCAGCAGTGAAGTTCAGGGGGATCAGCCCCAGCATTTT
CDR3 protein: CASSEVQGDQPQHF
clone size: medium-sized
V gene: TRBV6-1
J gene: TRBJ1-5
D gene: TRBD1

CDR3 DNA: TGTGCCAGCAGCCTGGACAGACTATCTTTATCACGTGGGCAGTATTTT
CDR3 protein: CASSLDRLSLSRGQYF
clone size: many
V gene: TRBV7-9
J gene: TRBJ2-3
D gene: NA

CDR3 DNA: TGTGCCAGCAGTTACATGGCTGGGGGCTCTGGGGCCAACGTCCTGACTTTC
CDR3 protein: CASSYMAGGSGANVLTF
clone size: medium-sized
V gene: TRBV6-6
J gene: TRBJ2-6
D gene: NA

CDR3 DNA: TGTGCCAGCAGGGAAGTAGGGTCCTACGAGCAGTACTTC
CDR3 protein: CASREVGSYEQYF
clone size: many
V gene: TRBV6-1
J gene: TRBJ2-7
D gene: NA

CDR3 DNA: TGTGCCACCAAGTCCGTGAACACTGAAGCTTTCTTT
CDR3 protein: CATKSVNTEAFF
clone size: NA
V gene: TRBV12-3/TRBV12-4
J gene: TRBJ1-1
D gene: NA